Shown below are 28 T cell receptor beta chains from a single sample sequenced in a study of T cells expressing NK-cell markers. TCRdb reprocessed the 5' RACE reads, keeping one entry per CDR3 protein, no DNA. The specimen's table records 150,000 or so distinct CDR3 sequences. The sequencing sample was made of blood T cells: a sorted CD56 or NKG2C T cell subset, CD4+ or CD8+ T cells, or bulk PBMC T cells (not recorded which). The receptors stem from a woman in her fifties or sixties in good health.

This chain uses TRBV27 with TRBJ2-1; TCRdb designates TRBD2, a call that cannot be tested without DNA. The CDR3 runs to 14 residues. Germline CDR1 and CDR2: MNHEY and SMNVEV (reference sequence). The CDR3 sequence is CASSFLGSYNEQFF.

V usage is TRBV11-2 and J usage is TRBJ2-4. This CDR3 is 16 amino acids long. The germline CDR1 and CDR2 sequences are SGHAT and FQNNGV. The CDR3 region is CASSLGIGLAKNIQYF.

This chain links TRBV3-1 with TRBJ2-2; TCRdb's D call, TRBD1, is unchecked because there is no DNA. Germline V gene data show CDR1 as LGHDT and CDR2 as YNNKEL (reference sequence). CDR3 size: 16 residues. The CDR3 sequence is CASSLEGEINTGELFF.

CDR3 loop: CASSLIMNTEAFF. The chain is built from TRBV5-4 and TRBJ1-1. The CDR3 is 13 amino acids. CDR1 SGHNT and CDR2 YYREEE come from the germline V gene (reference sequence).

The chain joins TRBV5-1 to TRBJ2-3; TCRdb designates TRBD1, a call that cannot be tested without DNA. Germline values: CDR1 SGHRS, CDR2 YFSETQ. The CDR3 totals 17 residues. CDR3 loop: CASSRNRGRMFTDTQYF.

J is TRBJ2-5 and V is TRBV5-6; TCRdb names TRBD2, which stays unverified in the absence of DNA. This CDR3 has 19 amino acids. Germline V gene data show CDR1 as SGHDT and CDR2 as YYEEEE. The CDR3 region is CASSLESSWTSGPQETQYF.

The chain combines TRBV6-6 with TRBJ2-1; TCRdb lists TRBD2, though no DNA is available to test this call. The CDR3 runs 12 residues. Germline V CDR1 and CDR2: MNHNY, SVGAGI (reference sequence). This CDR3 is CATTSGRYEQFF.

V usage is TRBV20-1 and J usage is TRBJ2-1; without DNA, the TCRdb call of TRBD2 cannot be checked. The CDR3 runs to 15 residues. Germline-derived CDR1 and CDR2 are DFQATT and SNEGSKA (reference sequence). CDR3 residues: CSAPSGLSSYNEQFF.

The chain combines TRBV20-1 with TRBJ2-7; TCRdb names TRBD1, which stays unverified in the absence of DNA. Germline CDR1 DFQATT, CDR2 SNEGSKA (reference sequence). This CDR3 has 14 residues. Here the CDR3 reads CSARDLTGDYEQYF.

V is TRBV15 and J is TRBJ1-4; the D gene TCRdb calls, TRBD1, cannot be checked with no DNA. Germline V CDR1 and CDR2: LNHNV, YYDKDF (reference sequence). CDR3 length: 16 residues. The CDR3 here is CATSRDGGQGAEKLFF.

The chain links TRBV5-6 to TRBJ2-5. The germline V gene has CDR1 SGHDT and CDR2 YYEEEE. This CDR3 spans 12 amino acids. The CDR3 loop is CASSLGVETQYF.

This chain joins TRBV7-6 and TRBJ2-7; TCRdb returns TRBD1, unconfirmable since there is no DNA. The CDR3 spans 15 residues. Germline V lookup: CDR1 SGHVS, CDR2 FNYEAQ. This CDR3 reads CASSLGQGWPYEQYF.

The chain uses TRBV10-3 and TRBJ2-1; TCRdb lists TRBD2, though no DNA is available to test this call. CDR3 size: 15 residues. Germline V lookup: CDR1 ENHRY, CDR2 SYGVKD. This CDR3 is CAISHSGTSDNEQFF.

The chain joins TRBV4-1 to TRBJ2-5. This CDR3 spans 13 amino acids. Germline-derived CDR1 and CDR2 are MGHRA and YSYEKL. Here the CDR3 reads CASSQGSEETQYF.

The V call is TRBV4-1, the J call TRBJ2-3. The CDR3 has 15 residues. Germline loops: CDR1 MGHRA, CDR2 YSYEKL. This chain's CDR3 is CASSQFMDRTDTQYF.

The chain recombines TRBV7-9 with TRBJ2-3; TCRdb's D call of TRBD1 is untestable without DNA. This CDR3 spans 16 amino acids. The germline V gene encodes CDR1 SEHNR and CDR2 FQNEAQ (reference sequence). The CDR3 loop is CASSAELGRYTDTQYF.

V usage is TRBV13 and J usage is TRBJ2-7; the TRBD2 assignment by TCRdb is unverifiable without DNA. From germline, CDR1 is PRHDT and CDR2 FYEKMQ (reference sequence). This CDR3 comprises 15 residues. The CDR3 reads CASSSVQGGTYEQYF.

The chain recombines TRBV27 with TRBJ2-1; the TRBD1 assignment by TCRdb is unverifiable without DNA. CDR1 MNHEY and CDR2 SMNVEV come from the germline V gene (reference sequence). CDR3 size: 16 residues. CDR3 sequence: CASSLSGTGVIYEQFF.

This sequence joins TRBV4-1 and TRBJ2-1; TCRdb's D call of TRBD2 is untestable without DNA. The CDR3 has 17 amino acids. From germline, CDR1 is MGHRA and CDR2 YSYEKL. CDR3 amino acids: CASSKEISGGYYNEQFF.

The chain carries TRBV7-2 and TRBJ2-3; TCRdb's D call, TRBD1, is unchecked because there is no DNA. The CDR3 spans 15 residues. Germline assignment: CDR1 SGHTA and CDR2 FQGNSA. CDR3: CASSFGPLVVDTQYF.

V gene TRBV5-1 combines with J gene TRBJ1-6; the D gene TCRdb calls, TRBD1, cannot be checked with no DNA. From germline, CDR1 is SGHRS and CDR2 YFSETQ. CDR3 length: 16 residues. The CDR3 spells CASSSISGDFNSPLHF.

V and J are TRBV7-9 and TRBJ2-1; TCRdb gives TRBD2 as the D gene, but with no DNA this cannot be confirmed. This CDR3 region has 14 residues. The germline V gene has CDR1 SEHNR and CDR2 FQNEAQ (reference sequence). The CDR3 spells CASSLAGGRDEQFF.

This rearrangement joins TRBV12-3 or TRBV12-4 to TRBJ2-1; without DNA, the TCRdb call of TRBD1 cannot be checked. This CDR3 spans 16 amino acids. CDR3 protein: CATIPPGGTSYNEQFF.

The V and J genes are TRBV19 and TRBJ2-2; the TRBD2 assignment by TCRdb is unverifiable without DNA. CDR1 LNHDA and CDR2 SQIVND come from the germline V gene (reference sequence). This CDR3 comprises 14 residues. CDR3 protein: CASSMAGFGGELFF. The full variable domain, in which reference TRBV19 and TRBJ2-2 provide the parts outside the CDR3, is DGGITQSPKYLFRKEGQNVTLSCEQNLNHDAMYWYRQDPGQGLRLIYYSQIVNDFQKGDIAEGYSVSREKKESFPLTVTSAQKNPTAFYLCASSMAGFGGELFFGEGSRLTVL.

This sequence joins TRBV7-2 and TRBJ2-1; without DNA, the TCRdb call of TRBD1 cannot be checked. Germline V gene data show CDR1 as SGHTA and CDR2 as FQGNSA. The CDR3 contains 13 residues. The chain's CDR3 is CASSLRGPDEQFF.

V is TRBV4-1 and J is TRBJ2-1; the TCRdb call, TRBD2, lacks DNA for checking. This CDR3 has 17 residues. Per the germline V gene, CDR1 is MGHRA and CDR2 is YSYEKL. This CDR3 reads CASSQEMGLARNNEQFF.

This chain joins TRBV10-3 and TRBJ2-5; the D call from TCRdb, TRBD1, cannot be confirmed without DNA. This CDR3 has 16 amino acids. Germline V gene data show CDR1 as ENHRY and CDR2 as SYGVKD. The CDR3 sequence: CAISDPFLPGAETQYF.

V gene TRBV3-1 combines with J gene TRBJ2-1; with no DNA, the TCRdb D assignment of TRBD2 cannot be verified. Per germline, CDR1 LGHDT and CDR2 YNNKEL (reference sequence). The CDR3 length is 15 residues. The CDR3 protein is CASSLLAGEVNEQFF.